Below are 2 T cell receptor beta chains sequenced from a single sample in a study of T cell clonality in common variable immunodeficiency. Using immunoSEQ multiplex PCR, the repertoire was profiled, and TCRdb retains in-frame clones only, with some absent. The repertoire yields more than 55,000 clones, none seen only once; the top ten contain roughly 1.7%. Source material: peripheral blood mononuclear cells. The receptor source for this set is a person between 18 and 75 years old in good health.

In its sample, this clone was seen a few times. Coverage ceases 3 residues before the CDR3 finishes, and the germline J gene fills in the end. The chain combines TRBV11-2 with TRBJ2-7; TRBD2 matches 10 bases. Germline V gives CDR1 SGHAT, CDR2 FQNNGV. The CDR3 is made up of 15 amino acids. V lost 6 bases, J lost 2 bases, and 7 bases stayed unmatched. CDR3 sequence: CASSSGTSATYEQYF. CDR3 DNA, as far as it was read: TGTGCCAGCAGTTCCGGGACTAGCGCAACCTACGAG. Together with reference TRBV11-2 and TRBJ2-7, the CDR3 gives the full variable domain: EAGVAQSPRYKIIEKRQSVAFWCNPISGHATLYWYQQILGQGPKLLIQFQNNGVVDDSQLPKDRFSAERLKGVDSTLKIQPAKLEDSAVYLCASSSGTSATYEQYFGPGTRLTVT.

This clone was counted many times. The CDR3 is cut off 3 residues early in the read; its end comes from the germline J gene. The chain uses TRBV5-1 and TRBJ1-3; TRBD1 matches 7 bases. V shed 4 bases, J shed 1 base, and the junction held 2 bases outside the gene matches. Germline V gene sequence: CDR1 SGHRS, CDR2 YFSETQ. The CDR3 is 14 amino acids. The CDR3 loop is CASSPGGSGNTIYF. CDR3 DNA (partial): TGCGCCAGCAGCCCAGGGGGGTCTGGAAACACC.